This entry lists 17 T cell receptor beta chains sequenced from one sample in a study of cytomegalovirus exposure and HLA in healthy donors. PCR used 60 Vbeta primers and 13 Jbeta primers. Sequencing was performed with immunoSEQ multiplex PCR; in TCRdb, only in-frame clones are kept and a portion is missing. This sample's clone table lists around 52,000 clones. Sequencing was performed on PBMCs. The receptors originated from a man aged 40-50 years in good health and CMV-seropositive.

The chain joins TRBV5-1 to TRBJ1-2; a possible D gene is TRBD1 (5 bases). This CDR3 contains 14 residues. The germline gives CDR1 SGHRS, CDR2 YFSETQ. V was clipped by 2 bases and J by 4 bases, with 12 bases between them. The DNA of the CDR3 is TGCGCCAGCAGCTTCTCGGACGGGGGCTATGGCTACACCTTC. Amino acids: CASSFSDGGYGYTF.

V usage is TRBV27 and J usage is TRBJ1-4; D might be TRBD1 (6 bases). Trimming shortened V by 3 bases and J by 8 bases, and 19 bases separated the two germline ends. The germline CDR1 and CDR2 sequences are MNHEY and SMNVEV (reference sequence). The CDR3 is 16 amino acids. The CDR3 DNA follows: TGTGCCAGCAGTTTCCAACCGGGACACCGGAGGGAAAAACTGTTTTTT. Translated: CASSFQPGHRREKLFF.

The gene calls are TRBV19 and TRBJ1-1, with D perhaps TRBD1 (5 bases). This CDR3 spans 15 amino acids. V was pared by 3 bases and J by 2 bases, with 13 bases between. Germline loops: CDR1 LNHDA, CDR2 SQIVND (reference sequence). For the CDR3, the DNA is TGTGCCAGTAGTATTCGTGGGGGAGGAAACACTGAAGCTTTCTTT. Translated: CASSIRGGGNTEAFF.

The chain employs TRBV5-5 and TRBJ2-7; TRBD1 is a possible D gene (5 bases). The CDR3 consists of 13 residues. V was trimmed by 0 bases and J by 2 bases, leaving 6 bases between them. Germline lookup yields CDR1 SGHKS and CDR2 YYEKEE (reference sequence). The CDR3 reads CASSLATAYEQYF. As DNA, the CDR3 is TGTGCCAGCAGCTTGGCGACAGCCTACGAGCAGTACTTC.

The genes are TRBV5-1 and TRBJ2-7; D is perhaps TRBD1 (5 bases). Germline CDR1 is SGHRS and CDR2 is YFSETQ. The CDR3 extends over 15 amino acids. Trimming cost V 2 bases and J 5 bases, with 17 bases left between them. The chain's CDR3 is CASSFRPGIRDEQYF. The CDR3 bases are TGCGCCAGCAGCTTCCGGCCAGGGATTAGGGACGAGCAGTACTTC.

The rearrangement links TRBV18 to TRBJ1-1, with TRBD1 matching 7 bases. The V and J ends lost 3 bases and 0 bases, in that order; junction bases with no gene match: 7. CDR1 is KGHSH and CDR2 is LQKENI in the germline V gene. This CDR3 has 16 amino acids. The CDR3 sequence is CASSPTGLGMNTEAFF. CDR3 nucleotide sequence: TGTGCCAGCTCACCGACAGGGCTGGGGATGAACACTGAAGCTTTCTTT.

The V call is TRBV6-6, the J call TRBJ2-5, with D possibly matching TRBD2 (6 bases). Between the trimmed V and J ends, which lost 6 bases and 5 bases, there was a span of 16 bases. Germline V gene data show CDR1 as MNHNY and CDR2 as SVGAGI (reference sequence). There are 14 residues in the CDR3. The CDR3 sequence: CASRSSDSTETQYF. The CDR3 DNA sequence: TGTGCCAGCAGGTCTAGCGATTCTACGGAGACCCAGTACTTC.

V usage is TRBV7-9 and J usage is TRBJ1-5; D perhaps matches TRBD1 (5 bases). The V and J ends lost 3 bases and 9 bases respectively, with 12 bases between them. Germline V gives CDR1 SEHNR, CDR2 FQNEAQ (reference sequence). This CDR3 is built from 13 residues. The CDR3 DNA is TGTGCCAGCAGCTTGGGGGGTACGGGGCCCCAGCATTTT. The encoded protein is CASSLGGTGPQHF.

The chain carries TRBV7-2 and TRBJ2-5, with D unresolved. Trimming took off 2 bases at V and 5 bases at J, with 9 bases between the two ends. Per germline, CDR1 SGHTA and CDR2 FQGNSA. This CDR3 is built from 13 residues. In nucleotides, the CDR3 is TGTGCCAGCAGCTTATCAGCGTGGGAGACCCAGTACTTC. Translating it yields CASSLSAWETQYF. Using reference TRBV7-2 and TRBJ2-5 for the parts outside the CDR3, the full variable domain is GAGVSQSPSNKVTEKGKDVELRCDPISGHTALYWYRQSLGQGLEFLIYFQGNSAPDKSGLPSDRFSAERTGGSVSTLTIQRTQQEDSAVYLCASSLSAWETQYFGPGTRLLVL.

The chain employs TRBV19 and TRBJ1-1; no firm D call. This CDR3 is built from 13 residues. The ends were cut back, 3 bases at V and 5 bases at J, with 10 bases in the middle. The V gene's germline CDR1 is LNHDA and CDR2 SQIVND (reference sequence). CDR3 DNA sequence: TGTGCCAGTAGTATTGCGAGGAAGACTGAAGCTTTCTTT. Its protein is CASSIARKTEAFF.

The V and J genes are TRBV27 and TRBJ2-1; D may be TRBD1 (5 bases). The length of the CDR3 is 12 residues. The germline CDR1 and CDR2 sequences are MNHEY and SMNVEV (reference sequence). V gave up 8 bases and J gave up 8 bases, with 13 bases separating them. CDR3 sequence: CASAPQGDEQFF. The CDR3 DNA is TGTGCCAGCGCCCCTCAGGGTGATGAGCAGTTCTTC.

This chain links TRBV5-4 with TRBJ2-7; the match to TRBD1 covers 8 bases. The CDR3 length is 14 residues. Looked up from germline, CDR1 is SGHNT and CDR2 is YYREEE (reference sequence). J lost 3 bases, V lost 4 bases, and 6 bases had no gene match. As DNA, the CDR3 is TGTGCCAGCAGCGGACCGGGACAGGACTACGAGCAGTACTTC. As protein: CASSGPGQDYEQYF.

The chain recombines TRBV6-1 with TRBJ1-3; D uncertain. V was trimmed by 4 bases and J by 0 bases, leaving 13 bases between them. This CDR3 comprises 16 residues. Germline loops: CDR1 MNHNS, CDR2 SASEGT. CDR3 sequence reads: CASSAEGPSSGNTIYF. The CDR3 DNA reads TGTGCCAGCAGTGCCGAGGGTCCGAGCTCTGGAAACACCATATATTTT.

This rearrangement joins TRBV7-9 to TRBJ2-7, with D possibly TRBD2 on 5 matching bases. The CDR3 extends over 14 amino acids. CDR1 is SEHNR and CDR2 is FQNEAQ in the germline V gene (reference sequence). V was pared by 6 bases and J by 3 bases, with 15 bases between. The CDR3 region has the DNA TGTGCCAGCAGGAACACCGGGGTCGGCTACGAGCAGTACTTC. It codes for CASRNTGVGYEQYF.

The chain uses TRBV5-1 and TRBJ2-3; 12 nucleotides match TRBD2. Germline CDR1 and CDR2: SGHRS and YFSETQ. CDR3 length: 17 amino acids. V lost 4 bases to trimming and J lost 0 bases; unmatched junction nucleotides: 6. The CDR3 is CASSPGLAGISTDTQYF. CDR3 bases: TGCGCCAGCAGCCCCGGACTAGCGGGGATCAGCACAGATACGCAGTATTTT.

V and J are TRBV5-1 and TRBJ2-3; D is ambiguous. Germline V gives CDR1 SGHRS, CDR2 YFSETQ. V lost 3 bases and J 0 bases, leaving 14 bases between the germline ends. The CDR3 is made up of 16 amino acids. CDR3 residues: CASSYPGLLSTDTQYF. The CDR3 DNA reads as TGCGCCAGCAGCTACCCAGGTCTCCTCAGCACAGATACGCAGTATTTT.

This chain joins TRBV5-1 and TRBJ2-3, with a weak D call TRBD1 (5 bases). The germline gives CDR1 SGHRS, CDR2 YFSETQ. The length of the CDR3 is 15 residues. V lost 5 bases and J lost 3, with 16 bases in between. Here the CDR3 DNA reads TGCGCCAGCAGTCCTAGTCAGGGCGGAACAGATACGCAGTATTTT. Translation gives CASSPSQGGTDTQYF.